These 22 T cell receptor beta chains were sequenced from one sample in a study of T cells in Graves' hyperthyroidism and ophthalmopathy. Template material for amplifying TCR beta CDR3 regions consisted of RNA transcripts. The primer set for the first-round RT-PCR of the TCR CDR3 was HTBI. TCRdb re-called the multiplex PCR reads through MiXCR, storing one row per CDR3 protein. The sample lists about 760,000 distinct CDR3 sequences; approximately 36% were seen once. The material sequenced was blood. The receptors come from a middle-aged woman with Graves' hyperthyroidism.

Points on this clonotype: A junction boundary mismatches the germline segment, possibly from a read error. The rearrangement joins TRBV5-1 to TRBJ1-1, with D possibly TRBD1 on 6 matching bases. CDR3 length: 15 amino acids. CDR1 and CDR2 (germline): SGHRS, YFSETQ. The CDR3, as DNA: TGTGCCAGCAGCCCCGCTCAGGGGATTGGCACTGAAGCTTTCTTT. This codes for CASSPAQGIGTEAFF.

This CDR3 is CASSGMEAFF. DNA of the CDR3: TGTGCCAGCAGCGGGATGGAAGCTTTCTTT. The chain couples TRBV6-2 or TRBV6-3 to TRBJ1-1, with D uncertain. V lost 6 bases and J lost 8, with 7 bases in between. Germline CDR1 reads MNHEY; CDR2 reads SVGEGT. The CDR3 is made up of 10 amino acids.

A few counts support this clonotype. The rearrangement joins TRBV7-8 to TRBJ2-7; unclear D gene. Germline V CDR1 and CDR2: SGHVS, FQNEAQ. There are 13 residues in the CDR3. V was cut by 1 base and J by 6 bases, with 10 bases left in between. Here the CDR3 reads CASSLVGVFEQYF. The CDR3 region has the DNA TGTGCCAGCAGCTTAGTAGGCGTGTTCGAGCAGTACTTC. The variable domain in full, with the rest retrieved from reference TRBV7-8 and TRBJ2-7, is GAGVSQSPRYKVAKRGQDVALRCDPISGHVSLFWYQQALGQGPEFLTYFQNEAQLDKSGLPSDRFFAERPEGSVSTLKIQRTQQEDSAVYLCASSLVGVFEQYFGPGTRLTVT.

The chain combines TRBV14 with TRBJ1-1; 7 bases line up with TRBD1. Trimming cost V 0 bases and J 7 bases; bases outside gene matches: 2. The CDR3 runs 13 residues. CDR1 is SGHDN and CDR2 is FVKESK in the germline V gene. The CDR3: CASSQERTGEAFF. The DNA of the CDR3 is TGTGCCAGCAGCCAAGAGAGGACAGGTGAAGCTTTCTTT. The full variable domain, rest sourced from reference TRBV14 and TRBJ1-1, is EAGVTQFPSHSVIEKGQTVTLRCDPISGHDNLYWYRRVMGKEIKFLLHFVKESKQDESGMPNNRFLAERTGGTYSTLKVQPAELEDSGVYFCASSQERTGEAFFGQGTRLTVV.

V and J are TRBV7-2 and TRBJ2-6; D possibly uses TRBD1 or TRBD2 (5 bases each). This CDR3 is 16 amino acids long. The V and J ends lost 4 bases and 0 bases respectively, with 10 bases between them. CDR1 is SGHTA, CDR2 FQGNSA, per germline. The CDR3 spells CASSWDGPSGANVLTF. The CDR3 DNA follows: TGTGCCAGCAGCTGGGACGGACCCTCTGGGGCCAACGTCCTGACTTTC.

This clonotype was counted ten times or more. This CDR3 reads CASSLERFSAAGGETQYF. Written as DNA, the CDR3 is TGTGCCAGCAGCTTAGAGCGTTTTAGCGCGGCGGGGGGGGAGACCCAGTACTTC. V is TRBV7-6 and J is TRBJ2-5, with TRBD2 identical over 9 bases. Germline assignment: CDR1 SGHVS and CDR2 FNYEAQ. The CDR3 is 18 amino acids. The V segment lost 1 base and the J segment 5 bases; nucleotides outside the gene matches: 14.

The V and J genes are TRBV19 and TRBJ2-5; D could derive from TRBD1 or TRBD2 (5 bases each). The CDR3 contains 15 residues. V was trimmed by 6 bases and J by 2 bases, leaving 16 bases between them. CDR1 is LNHDA and CDR2 is SQIVND in the germline V gene (reference sequence). CDR3: CASRGRGNPQETQYF. The DNA of the CDR3 is TGTGCCAGTAGGGGGCGAGGGAACCCACAAGAGACCCAGTACTTC.

On this clonotype itself: This sequence may be a read error, since a much larger clone differs from it by one base. The chain couples TRBV29-1 to TRBJ2-2; 8 nucleotides line up with TRBD2. The germline CDR1 and CDR2 sequences are SQVTM and ANQGSEA. The length of the CDR3 is 13 residues. The CDR3 sequence is CSRAGANTGELFF. CDR3 in DNA: TGCTCCCGAGCGGGGGCCAACACCGGGGAGCTGTTTTTT.

The sample holds many counts of this clonotype. The rearrangement uses TRBV6-2 or TRBV6-3 and TRBJ2-7, with a possible D match to TRBD1 (5 bases). This CDR3 region has 11 residues. The germline gives CDR1 MNHEY, CDR2 SVGEGT. V was clipped by 5 bases and J by 6 bases, with 8 bases between them. Here the CDR3 reads CASSPQGEQYF. DNA for the CDR3: TGTGCCAGCAGTCCCCAGGGCGAGCAGTACTTC.

In this sample, this clonotype turned up many times. The chain is built from TRBV15 and TRBJ1-4, with D maybe TRBD1 (6 bases). The germline V and J ends were trimmed by 0 bases and 5 bases, with 10 bases remaining between them. Germline CDR1 is LNHNV and CDR2 is YYDKDF (reference sequence). The CDR3 is 15 amino acids. CDR3 sequence reads: CATSRDRDTNEKLFF. The CDR3 coding sequence is TGTGCCACCAGCAGAGATCGGGACACCAATGAAAAACTGTTTTTT. Full variable domain (outside the CDR3, taken from reference TRBV15 and TRBJ1-4): DAMVIQNPRYQVTQFGKPVTLSCSQTLNHNVMYWYQQKSSQAPKLLFHYYDKDFNNEADTPDNFQSRRPNTSFCFLDIRSPGLGDTAMYLCATSRDRDTNEKLFFGSGTQLSVL.

The gene calls are TRBV20-1 and TRBJ1-3; TRBD1 matches 8 bases. This CDR3 has 14 residues. Unmatched junction bases numbered 8, after V lost 8 bases and J lost 2 bases. CDR1 and CDR2 from the germline V gene are DFQATT and SNEGSKA (reference sequence). The CDR3 sequence is CSIHQGATGNTIYF. Written as DNA, the CDR3 is TGCAGTATTCACCAGGGGGCAACTGGAAACACCATATATTTT.

In its sample, this clonotype was seen many times. The CDR3 sequence: CASSRGDGANYGYTF. CDR3 coding DNA: TGTGCCAGCAGCCGAGGGGACGGAGCTAACTATGGCTACACCTTC. This chain joins TRBV12-3 or TRBV12-4 and TRBJ1-2; D might be TRBD1 (5 bases). V dropped 6 bases and J dropped 0 bases, with 14 bases sitting between them. CDR3 length: 15 amino acids.

The rearrangement joins TRBV25-1 to TRBJ2-3; no reliable D call. Germline V gene lookup returns CDR1 MGHDK and CDR2 SYGVNS. Deletions cut 5 bases from V and 4 bases from J, with 13 bases between. The CDR3 is made up of 14 amino acids. CDR3 sequence: CASSFTDWADTQYF. DNA for the CDR3: TGTGCCAGCAGTTTTACGGATTGGGCAGATACGCAGTATTTT. Together with reference TRBV25-1 and TRBJ2-3, the CDR3 gives the full variable domain: EADIYQTPRYLVIGTGKKITLECSQTMGHDKMYWYQQDPGMELHLIHYSYGVNSTEKGDLSSESTVSRIRTEHFPLTLESARPSHTSQYLCASSFTDWADTQYFGPGTRLTVL.

Worth noting for this clonotype: A single base separates this from a much larger clone, so it may be a read error. The J gene is TRBJ2-5, the V gene TRBV2; D is perhaps TRBD1 or TRBD2 (5 bases each). The CDR3 contains 15 residues. CDR1 SNHLY and CDR2 FYNNEI come from the germline V gene. V was shortened by 8 bases and J by 7 bases, with 23 bases between the two germline ends. The DNA for the CDR3 is TGTGCCAGCCGTTTCGGCCGGGGACCCCAGGGGACCCAGTACTTC. It is translated as CASRFGRGPQGTQYF. Drawing the rest from reference TRBV2 and TRBJ2-5, the complete variable domain is EPEVTQTPSHQVTQMGQEVILRCVPISNHLYFYWYRQILGQKVEFLVSFYNNEISEKSEIFDDQFSVERPDGSNFTLKIRSTKLEDSAMYFCASRFGRGPQGTQYFGPGTRLLVL.

The sample holds a few counts of this clonotype. The rearrangement joins TRBV2 to TRBJ2-7; 8 bases fit TRBD1. This CDR3 is built from 20 residues. J gave up 2 bases and V 5 bases, and 23 bases lay outside the gene matches. Germline V CDR1 and CDR2: SNHLY, FYNNEI. CDR3 in DNA: TGTGCCAGCAGTTTCACGCGAGGACAGGGCCCTGAGAGCATCCCCTACGAGCAGTACTTC. Amino acids: CASSFTRGQGPESIPYEQYF.

This chain links TRBV4-1 with TRBJ1-2; D is unresolved. Trimming removed 1 base at V and 5 bases at J, with 14 bases between. CDR1 and CDR2 (germline): MGHRA, YSYEKL. The CDR3 runs 15 residues. CDR3 sequence (DNA): TGCGCCAGCAGCCAAGTTGGAGGGCCTAGTTATGGCTACACCTTC. It yields the protein CASSQVGGPSYGYTF.

This clonotype was observed a handful of times. V and J are TRBV29-1 and TRBJ1-1, with a possible D match to TRBD1 (5 bases). The CDR3 is 16 amino acids. From germline, CDR1 is SQVTM and CDR2 ANQGSEA. V lost 4 bases and J 4 bases, leaving 22 bases between the germline ends. CDR3 bases: TGCAGCGTTGTATCAGTTTTCCGGGGCCTAGGCACTGAAGCTTTCTTT. Its translation: CSVVSVFRGLGTEAFF.

This chain uses TRBV11-1 with TRBJ2-7, with D possibly TRBD1 on 6 matching bases. CDR3 length: 13 residues. The germline V gene encodes CDR1 SGHAT and CDR2 FQDESV (reference sequence). V lost 11 bases and J lost 2, with 16 bases in between. In DNA form, the CDR3 reads TGTGCCGCAGCCCCCAGGACAGCCTACGAGCAGTACTTC. This encodes CAAAPRTAYEQYF.

As regards this clonotype: A read error is possible here, since a much larger clone lies one base away. The chain joins TRBV13 to TRBJ2-7, with 7 bases aligning to TRBD1. This CDR3 is built from 14 residues. Germline loops: CDR1 PRHDT, CDR2 FYEKMQ (reference sequence). The CDR3 reads CAGSLGTVWDEQYF. As DNA, the CDR3 is TGTGCCGGCAGCTTAGGGACAGTCTGGGACGAGCAGTACTTC.

This chain uses TRBV9 with TRBJ2-2, with unresolved D. Trimming cost V 4 bases and J 1 base, with 14 bases left between them. In germline, CDR1 is SGDLS, CDR2 YYNGEE. The CDR3 covers 16 residues. CDR3 DNA: TGTGCCAGCAGCCCCATGCCACCGCTGAACACCGGGGAGCTGTTTTTT. Amino acid sequence: CASSPMPPLNTGELFF.

V and J are TRBV7-9 and TRBJ2-5; no clear D gene. Deletions cut 8 bases from V and 7 bases from J, with 11 bases between. The germline V gene has CDR1 SEHNR and CDR2 FQNEAQ (reference sequence). This CDR3 comprises 11 residues. For the CDR3, the DNA is TGTGCCAGCGGGTTCACCGGGACCCAGTACTTC. Encoded protein: CASGFTGTQYF.

This clonotype was counted once. The J gene is TRBJ2-7, the V gene TRBV7-9; tentatively, D is TRBD1 (6 bases). This CDR3 contains 15 residues. The germline CDR1 and CDR2 sequences are SEHNR and FQNEAQ (reference sequence). V was trimmed by 8 bases and J by 7 bases, leaving 24 bases between them. CDR3 nucleotide sequence: TGTGCCAGCTCACCGTCACAGGGTATCATACCGGAGCAGTACTTC. This translates into CASSPSQGIIPEQYF.